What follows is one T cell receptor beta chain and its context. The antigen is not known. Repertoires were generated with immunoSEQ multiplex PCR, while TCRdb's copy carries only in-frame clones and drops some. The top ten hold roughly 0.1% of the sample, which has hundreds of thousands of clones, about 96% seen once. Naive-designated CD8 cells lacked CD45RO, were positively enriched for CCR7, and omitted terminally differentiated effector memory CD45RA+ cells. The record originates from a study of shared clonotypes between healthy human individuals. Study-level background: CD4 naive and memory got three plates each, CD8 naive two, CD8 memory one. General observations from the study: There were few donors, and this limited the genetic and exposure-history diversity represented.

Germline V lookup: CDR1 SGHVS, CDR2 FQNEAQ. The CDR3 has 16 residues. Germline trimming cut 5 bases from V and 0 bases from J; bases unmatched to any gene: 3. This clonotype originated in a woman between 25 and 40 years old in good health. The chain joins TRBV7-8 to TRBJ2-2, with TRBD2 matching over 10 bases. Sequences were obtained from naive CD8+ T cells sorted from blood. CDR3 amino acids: CASSPLAGANTGELFF. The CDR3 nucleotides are TGTGCCAGCAGCCCCCTAGCGGGAGCGAACACCGGGGAGCTGTTTTTT.